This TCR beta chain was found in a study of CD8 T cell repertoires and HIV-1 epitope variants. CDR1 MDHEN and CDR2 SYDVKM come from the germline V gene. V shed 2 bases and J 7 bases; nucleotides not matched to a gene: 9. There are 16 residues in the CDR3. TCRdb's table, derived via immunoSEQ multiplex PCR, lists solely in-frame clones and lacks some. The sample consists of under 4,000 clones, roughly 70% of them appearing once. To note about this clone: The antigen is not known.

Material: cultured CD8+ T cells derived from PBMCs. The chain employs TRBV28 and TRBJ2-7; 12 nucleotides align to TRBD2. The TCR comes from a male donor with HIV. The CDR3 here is CASSLLLAGGPGEQYF. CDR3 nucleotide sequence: TGTGCCAGCAGTTTACTTCTAGCGGGGGGGCCCGGGGAGCAGTACTTC.